This TCR beta chain was sequenced for a study of blood T cells in healthy people across ages (dated by TCRdb to between 2014 and 2016). In the study overall: In model experiments, roughly one uniquely barcoded TCR beta cDNA molecule per two T cells was captured by template switching. To avoid experimental bias, donors of different ages were distributed randomly across sequencing lanes. Donors were grouped into four age groups: young (average approximately 15 years), middle-aged (around 39), aged (about 60) and long-lived (around 82). The study analyzed two additional independent replicas of 1 million unique cDNA reads from the same blood draw for two donors, one aged 18 to 29 and one aged 80 or older. Age-related changes in TCR beta repertoire diversity were measured in the study by deep sequencing normalized with unique cDNA molecular identifiers. Points the paper makes about the study in general: Observed TCR beta diversity per million T cells fell roughly linearly with age, and a significant reduction was already apparent by age around 40. Since profiling was done on bulk unsorted PBMCs, naive and antigen-experienced compartments could not be conclusively compared. Because donor CMV infection status was unknown, age-related changes in expanded clonotypes were potentially confounded. A strong correlation was found between observed TCR beta diversity and the percentage of naive T cells measured by flow cytometry. Compared with the aged group, more naive CD4+ T cells, fewer expanded clones and increased TCR diversity were shown by the long-lived group, suggesting age selection. Estimates of total diversity based on one million sequenced T cells were considered lower bounds and underestimates.

The protocol used for the library was 5' RACE. The run used an Illumina HiSeq 2500. A second about 7 to 11 cycle PCR used a sample-barcoded 5' primer and a J-beta primer mix. A template-switch 5' adaptor carrying 12 random nucleotides introduced a unique molecular identifier onto each TCR beta cDNA molecule. Each sample yielded at least 3 million CDR3-containing paired-end reads. First-strand cDNA synthesis was performed from all RNA using the Mint cDNA synthesis kit, with priming by a TRBC-specific oligonucleotide. All cDNA was treated with uracil-DNA glycosylase and then went through a first 18-cycle PCR with the universal primers M1SS and BC2_uni_R. Turning to the authors' computational methods: Each sample was normalized by randomly selecting 1 million high-quality reads, each carrying a distinct molecular identifier. Reads with shared molecular identifiers were discarded instead of being binned into consensus sequences. MiTCR, run with a Q25 quality threshold and the strictest error-elimination algorithm, handled CDR3 identification, clonotype clustering and error correction. A nonparametric unseen species model with Euler transformation was used to estimate lower-bound total TCR beta diversity. TCRdb ran its own pipeline on the public reads, namely fastp trimming at Q25 and MiXCR clone calling, and kept in-frame beta chains. When rows share a CDR3 protein, they turn into one entry using the most common DNA and genes. The V and J calls and clone size are TCRdb's, not the authors'. The sample yields about 650,000 distinct CDR3 sequences; about 30% were counted once. The ten largest clones capture approximately 15% of the sample.

This clonotype was detected only a few times. No cognate antigen has been identified for it. No clone much larger than this one lies a single base away; base qualities are absent. Systemically healthy Caucasian individuals from Russia, 39 in total and aged about 6 to 95 years, were included as donors. Around 9.8 milliliters of peripheral blood were collected from each donor into EDTA-treated Vacutainer tubes. Ficoll-Paque density-gradient centrifugation was used to isolate PBMCs, with at least 6 million per sample. Total RNA, at least 6 micrograms per sample, was extracted from PBMCs with Trizol reagent. For every donor, flow cytometry on a PBMC aliquot measured the percentage of naive CD45RAhigh/CD27high T cells. Trimming removed 2 bases from V and 7 bases from J, leaving 17 bases between the germline ends. CDR1 and CDR2 are drawn from the germline V gene (reference sequence): LGHDT, YNNKEL. The CDR3 sequence holds 15 residues, the cysteine and phenylalanine included. Just the 45-base CDR3 DNA is kept, in frame starting at base 1.

The sequence is built from TRBV3-1 and TRBJ1-2; possibly the D gene is TRBD1, per 6 matching bases. The receptor was derived from an elderly woman in good health. Donor details come from another sample of the same person, matched by shared clones. The material sequenced was blood. The CDR3 sequence is CASSQWQGNDGGYTF. Read as DNA, the sequence is TGTGCCAGCAGCCAATGGCAGGGGAATGACGGTGGCTACACCTTC.